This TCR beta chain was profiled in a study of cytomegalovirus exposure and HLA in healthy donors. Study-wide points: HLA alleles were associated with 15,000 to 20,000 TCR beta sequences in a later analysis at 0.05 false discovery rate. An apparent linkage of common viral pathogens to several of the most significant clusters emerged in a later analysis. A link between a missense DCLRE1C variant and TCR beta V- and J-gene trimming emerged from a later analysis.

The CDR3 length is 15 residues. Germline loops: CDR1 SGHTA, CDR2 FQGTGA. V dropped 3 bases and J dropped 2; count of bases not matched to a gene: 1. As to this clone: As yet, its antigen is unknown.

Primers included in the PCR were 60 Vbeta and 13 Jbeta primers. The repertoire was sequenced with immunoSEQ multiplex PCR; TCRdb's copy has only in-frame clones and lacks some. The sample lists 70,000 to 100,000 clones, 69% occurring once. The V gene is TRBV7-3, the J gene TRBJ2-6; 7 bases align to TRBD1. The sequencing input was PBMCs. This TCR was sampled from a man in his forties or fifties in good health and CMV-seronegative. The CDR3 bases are TGTGCCAGCAGCTTCAGGGGGACTGGGGCCAACGTCCTGACTTTC. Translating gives CASSFRGTGANVLTF.